A single sample is the source of the 31 T cell receptor beta chains below, sequenced in a study of cytomegalovirus exposure and HLA in healthy donors. PCR primers comprised 60 Vbeta and 13 Jbeta primers. TCRdb keeps only in-frame clones here, not all; method: immunoSEQ multiplex PCR. The table has roughly 100,000 clones, approximately 80% seen once. The source material was PBMCs. The receptors come from a young man in good health and CMV-seronegative.

The rearrangement uses TRBV5-4 and TRBJ2-2, with 7 bases lining up with TRBD1. After removal of 5 bases from V and 4 bases from J, the junction contained 8 bases not matched to a gene. The CDR3 consists of 15 residues. CDR1 and CDR2 (germline): SGHNT, YYREEE (reference sequence). The CDR3 coding sequence is TGTGCCAGCAGTTCGCCGGGACAGACCACCGGGGAGCTGTTTTTT. This codes for CASSSPGQTTGELFF.

The J gene is TRBJ1-1, the V gene TRBV6-6, with a weak D call TRBD1 (5 bases). V dropped 2 bases and J dropped 5 bases, with 6 bases sitting between them. The CDR3 is made up of 12 amino acids. The V gene's germline CDR1 is MNHNY and CDR2 SVGAGI (reference sequence). CDR3 amino acids: CASSYGGTEAFF. The CDR3 nucleotides read TGTGCCAGCAGTTACGGGGGGACTGAAGCTTTCTTT.

The chain combines TRBV5-6 with TRBJ2-7, with D possibly matching TRBD2 (5 bases). The CDR3 contains 12 residues. Germline V gene data show CDR1 as SGHDT and CDR2 as YYEEEE. The V gene lost 2 bases and the J gene lost 3 bases, with 6 bases spanning the gap. The CDR3 coding sequence is TGTGCCAGCAGCTTACGGGGCTACGAGCAGTACTTC. It specifies CASSLRGYEQYF.

CDR3 amino acids: CASSLALRGDYEQYF. The CDR3 DNA sequence: TGTGCCAGCAGCTTAGCGCTACGGGGGGATTACGAGCAGTACTTC. The J gene is TRBJ2-7, the V gene TRBV7-2; TRBD2 matches at 7 bases. V gave up 0 bases and J gave up 4 bases; unmatched junction bases: 6. CDR1 and CDR2 from the germline V gene are SGHTA and FQGNSA. The CDR3 loop spans 15 amino acids.

The rearrangement joins TRBV5-1 to TRBJ2-3, with 8 bases lining up with TRBD2. J lost 5 bases, V lost 6 bases, and 11 bases had no gene match. The CDR3 has 15 amino acids. Germline V gives CDR1 SGHRS, CDR2 YFSETQ. CDR3 residues: CASIERGIGGDTQYF. As DNA, the CDR3 is TGCGCCAGCATCGAGCGGGGGATCGGGGGAGATACGCAGTATTTT.

This clone was seen more than once but under ten times. V usage is TRBV28 and J usage is TRBJ2-3; D is uncertain. Looked up from germline, CDR1 is MDHEN and CDR2 is SYDVKM. The CDR3 loop spans 13 amino acids. V was shortened by 10 bases and J by 1 base, with 12 bases between the two germline ends. The CDR3: CATLSPGTDTQYF. As DNA, the CDR3 is TGTGCCACGCTCTCGCCAGGCACAGATACGCAGTATTTT.

The rearrangement uses TRBV7-9 and TRBJ2-7; unclear D gene. Trimming removed 1 base at V and 5 bases at J, with 6 bases between. CDR1 is SEHNR, CDR2 FQNEAQ, per germline (reference sequence). This CDR3 has 12 residues. The DNA for the CDR3 is TGTGCCAGCAGCTTAGTCTACCACGAGCAGTACTTC. It is translated as CASSLVYHEQYF.

The chain carries TRBV6-6 and TRBJ2-5; no firm D call. Trimming removed 7 bases at V and 5 bases at J, with 17 bases between. The CDR3 runs to 14 residues. Germline values: CDR1 MNHNY, CDR2 SVGAGI (reference sequence). The CDR3 loop reads CASTPSGSLETQYF. DNA of the CDR3: TGTGCCAGCACCCCCTCCGGGTCATTGGAGACCCAGTACTTC.

This clone was seen a single time. The gene calls are TRBV10-3 and TRBJ1-1; D is uncertain. The length of the CDR3 is 13 residues. V lost 4 bases to trimming and J lost 3 bases, with 9 bases between them. Germline CDR1 is ENHRY and CDR2 is SYGVKD. CDR3 DNA: TGTGCCATCAGTGGGCAGACTTACACTGAAGCTTTCTTT. Protein sequence: CAISGQTYTEAFF.

The chain carries TRBV11-2 and TRBJ1-1; D gene uncertain. CDR3 length equals 16 residues. Trimming took off 3 bases at V and 4 bases at J, with 18 bases between the two ends. Germline CDR1 is SGHAT and CDR2 is FQNNGV. The CDR3 is CASSFLVGGYGTEAFF. The CDR3 region has the DNA TGTGCCAGCAGCTTTCTGGTCGGCGGATATGGCACTGAAGCTTTCTTT.

In its sample, this clone was seen once. This rearrangement joins TRBV11-2 to TRBJ2-2; 9 bases are a match to TRBD1. CDR3 length: 18 residues. In germline, CDR1 is SGHAT, CDR2 FQNNGV. The J segment lost 0 bases and the V segment lost 3 bases, leaving 8 bases of the junction unmatched. The CDR3 sequence is CASSFTPDRGPNTGELFF. CDR3 coding DNA: TGTGCCAGCAGCTTTACCCCGGACAGGGGCCCGAACACCGGGGAGCTGTTTTTT.

The rearrangement links TRBV18 to TRBJ2-7; D might be TRBD1 (6 bases). This CDR3 spans 14 amino acids. Germline CDR1 and CDR2: KGHSH and LQKENI. Trimming shortened V by 8 bases and J by 3 bases, and 17 bases separated the two germline ends. CDR3 region: CASATEDRSYEQYF. Here the CDR3 DNA reads TGTGCCAGCGCCACGGAGGACAGAAGCTACGAGCAGTACTTC.

The genes are TRBV5-4 and TRBJ1-3; 9 bases align to TRBD1. Germline V gene data show CDR1 as SGHNT and CDR2 as YYREEE (reference sequence). The CDR3 length is 15 residues. The V and J ends lost 4 bases and 2 bases, in that order; junction bases with no gene match: 4. The CDR3 bases are TGTGCCAGCAGCGCAAGGACAGGGGCTGGAAACACCATATATTTT. The encoded protein is CASSARTGAGNTIYF.

This chain connects TRBV6-5 to TRBJ2-2; 7 bases agree with TRBD1. Losses at the gene ends were 6 bases for V and 1 base for J; bases not matched to a gene: 5. The CDR3 loop spans 15 amino acids. In germline, CDR1 is MNHEY, CDR2 SVGAGI. CDR3 nucleotide sequence: TGTGCCAGCAGGACCGGGACAGTGAACACCGGGGAGCTGTTTTTT. The encoded protein is CASRTGTVNTGELFF.

The J gene is TRBJ2-3, the V gene TRBV5-4; 7 bases are shared with TRBD1. The CDR3 runs to 16 residues. The junction had 9 bases not matched to a gene; V was cut back by 4 bases and J by 1 base. Germline CDR1 reads SGHNT; CDR2 reads YYREEE (reference sequence). CDR3 DNA: TGTGCCAGCAGCGCGGAGATAGGACAGGGCACAGATACGCAGTATTTT. It codes for CASSAEIGQGTDTQYF. Filled out from reference TRBV5-4 and TRBJ2-3, the complete variable domain reads ETGVTQSPTHLIKTRGQQVTLRCSSQSGHNTVSWYQQALGQGPQFIFQYYREEENGRGNFPPRFSGLQFPNYSSELNVNALELDDSALYLCASSAEIGQGTDTQYFGPGTRLTVL.

The chain recombines TRBV19 with TRBJ2-1, with 7 nucleotides matching TRBD2. Looked up from germline, CDR1 is LNHDA and CDR2 is SQIVND (reference sequence). The CDR3 has 15 amino acids. J lost 4 bases, V lost 3 bases, and 6 bases had no gene match. In nucleotides, the CDR3 is TGTGCCAGTAGTATGGAACTAGCGCGATACAATGAGCAGTTCTTC. Protein: CASSMELARYNEQFF.

This clone was counted a single time. The chain links TRBV7-9 to TRBJ1-4, with TRBD1 as a possible D gene (6 bases). The CDR3 extends over 14 amino acids. The V end lost 6 bases, the J end lost 6 bases, and 14 bases lay between the germline ends. Germline CDR1 SEHNR, CDR2 FQNEAQ (reference sequence). The CDR3 loop reads CASRPGQMDEKLFF. The CDR3 DNA reads TGTGCCAGCAGGCCCGGACAGATGGATGAAAAACTGTTTTTT.

The chain uses TRBV9 and TRBJ1-5; 7 bases align to TRBD1. The CDR3 totals 18 residues. V gave up 0 bases and J gave up 0 bases; unmatched junction bases: 9. Germline V lookup: CDR1 SGDLS, CDR2 YYNGEE. CDR3 loop: CASSVESSQGDSNQPQHF. The CDR3 DNA follows: TGTGCCAGCAGCGTAGAATCGTCCCAGGGGGATAGCAATCAGCCCCAGCATTTT.

This chain joins TRBV5-8 and TRBJ1-2, with a possible D match to TRBD1 (6 bases). V was trimmed by 0 bases and J by 4 bases, leaving 13 bases between them. The CDR3 runs 15 residues. Germline CDR1 SGHTS, CDR2 YDEGEE. The CDR3 region has the DNA TGTGCCAGCAGCTTGGATCAGGGGTACGGCTATGGCTACACCTTC. Protein product: CASSLDQGYGYGYTF.

The rearrangement joins TRBV6-5 to TRBJ1-4; 8 bases are shared with TRBD1. The CDR3 extends over 16 amino acids. Germline values: CDR1 MNHEY, CDR2 SVGAGI. V shed 4 bases and J 8 bases; nucleotides not matched to a gene: 12. In DNA form, the CDR3 reads TGTGCCAGCAGTTCGGACCAGGGGGCTGAAGGAGAAAAACTGTTTTTT. It is translated as CASSSDQGAEGEKLFF.

The chain is built from TRBV2 and TRBJ2-3; the match to TRBD2 covers 7 bases. CDR3 length: 13 residues. The germline V gene encodes CDR1 SNHLY and CDR2 FYNNEI. J lost 0 bases, V lost 9 bases, and 3 bases had no gene match. The CDR3 region has the DNA TGTGCCAGGGAGCGGGGTAGCACAGATACGCAGTATTTT. Translating it yields CARERGSTDTQYF.

CDR3 sequence reads: CASSLAVQGNTIYF. Here the CDR3 DNA reads TGTGCCAGCAGCTTAGCGGTACAGGGAAACACCATATATTTT. The V gene is TRBV7-2, the J gene TRBJ1-3; the D is unclear. Germline assignment: CDR1 SGHTA and CDR2 FQGNSA. With 0 bases removed from V and 4 bases from J, the gap between germline ends came to 7 bases. The length of the CDR3 is 14 residues. Using reference TRBV7-2 and TRBJ1-3 for the parts outside the CDR3, the full variable domain is GAGVSQSPSNKVTEKGKDVELRCDPISGHTALYWYRQSLGQGLEFLIYFQGNSAPDKSGLPSDRFSAERTGGSVSTLTIQRTQQEDSAVYLCASSLAVQGNTIYFGEGSWLTVV.

The chain uses TRBV6-5 and TRBJ1-5; TRBD1 agrees at 7 bases. Trimming cost V 5 bases and J 5 bases; bases outside gene matches: 6. There are 14 residues in the CDR3. Germline V lookup: CDR1 MNHEY, CDR2 SVGAGI. CDR3 sequence reads: CASSRPGGDQPQHF. Written as DNA, the CDR3 is TGTGCCAGCAGTAGGCCAGGGGGAGATCAGCCCCAGCATTTT.

The J gene is TRBJ2-5, the V gene TRBV13, with D perhaps matching TRBD2 (6 bases). Judging by the DNA end, TRBJ2-7 fits better; the J call may be wrong. Germline V CDR1 and CDR2: PRHDT, FYEKMQ (reference sequence). CDR3 length equals 13 residues. CDR3 in amino acids: CASSPGGEYEQYF. The CDR3 DNA follows: TGTGCCAGCAGCCCCGGGGGAGAGTACGAGCAGTACTTC.

The chain is built from TRBV27 and TRBJ2-5, with 7 bases lining up with TRBD1. The J call may not be correct, given that the DNA end is closer to TRBJ2-7. The CDR3 extends over 13 amino acids. Germline V gene data show CDR1 as MNHEY and CDR2 as SMNVEV (reference sequence). CDR3 region: CASSAGGSYEQYF. CDR3 nucleotide sequence: TGTGCCAGCAGCGCAGGGGGCTCCTACGAGCAGTACTTC.

This rearrangement joins TRBV7-2 to TRBJ2-7; maybe TRBD2 (6 bases). V was pared by 2 bases and J by 4 bases, with 15 bases between. The CDR3 spans 15 residues. Germline V CDR1 and CDR2: SGHTA, FQGNSA. DNA of the CDR3: TGTGCCAGCAGCTTATCTCGGGGGAGACTTTACGAGCAGTACTTC. Protein sequence: CASSLSRGRLYEQYF.

The chain joins TRBV5-8 to TRBJ1-1; D remains ambiguous. The CDR3 totals 12 residues. The V end lost 2 bases, the J end lost 9 bases, and 11 bases lay between the germline ends. Germline V gene sequence: CDR1 SGHTS, CDR2 YDEGEE. Here the CDR3 reads CASSFGMLKAFF. CDR3 in DNA: TGTGCCAGCAGCTTCGGGATGTTAAAAGCTTTCTTT.

The chain carries TRBV10-3 and TRBJ1-5, with TRBD1 matching over 7 bases. The CDR3 has 15 residues. V trimming: 3 bases; J trimming: 5 bases; junction bases outside the gene matches: 7. Germline lookup yields CDR1 ENHRY and CDR2 SYGVKD. The CDR3 here is CAISDTYRGDQPQHF. The CDR3 nucleotides read TGTGCCATCAGTGACACGTACAGGGGCGATCAGCCCCAGCATTTT.

This chain connects TRBV15 to TRBJ2-1; 14 nucleotides align to TRBD2. The CDR3 has 16 residues. The V and J ends lost 2 bases and 5 bases, in that order; junction bases with no gene match: 2. Germline lookup yields CDR1 LNHNV and CDR2 YYDKDF (reference sequence). CDR3 DNA sequence: TGTGCCACCAGCAGACCGGGACTAGCGGGGGACAATGAGCAGTTCTTC. Its translation is CATSRPGLAGDNEQFF.

This clone was observed a single time. The chain employs TRBV6-7 and TRBJ2-3, with D unclear. TRBV6-7 is annotated as an ORF whose role is uncertain. The CDR3 totals 15 residues. V lost 1 base and J lost 1, with 9 bases in between. CDR3 protein: CASSYFLRGTDTQYF. The CDR3 DNA follows: TGTGCCAGCAGTTACTTCCTCCGAGGCACAGATACGCAGTATTTT.

This clone was detected only once. The chain uses TRBV5-5 and TRBJ1-4; D is unresolved. V was trimmed by 1 base and J by 4 bases, leaving 5 bases between them. CDR3 length: 13 residues. Germline CDR1 SGHKS, CDR2 YYEKEE (reference sequence). CDR3 DNA sequence: TGTGCCAGCAGCTTGCGGAGTAATGAAAAACTGTTTTTT. This encodes CASSLRSNEKLFF.